Below are 10 T cell receptor beta chains sequenced from a single sample in a study of B cell selection in AIRE deficiency. Some clones are missing from TCRdb's copy, which holds only in-frame ones; the method was immunoSEQ multiplex PCR. The sample records fewer than 30,000 clones, approximately 97% being singletons. Sorting defined conventional CD4 T cells as CD4+CD127+. Sequenced material: conventional CD4+ T cells sorted from PBMCs. The receptor source for this set is a human donor with AIRE deficiency.

V is TRBV27 and J is TRBJ1-1; D not certain. The germline V and J ends were trimmed by 2 bases and 5 bases, with 12 bases remaining between them. The CDR3 loop spans 14 amino acids. Germline CDR1 MNHEY, CDR2 SMNVEV (reference sequence). The CDR3 DNA is TGTGCCAGCAGTTTAAAGGTTTCGAGTACTGAAGCTTTCTTT. This sequence encodes CASSLKVSSTEAFF.

The rearrangement uses TRBV25-1 and TRBJ2-2; D assignment may be TRBD1 or TRBD2 (6 bases each). The germline CDR1 and CDR2 sequences are MGHDK and SYGVNS. The CDR3 contains 15 residues. V shed 1 base and J shed 7 bases, with 13 bases lying between them. The CDR3 coding sequence is TGTGCCAGCAGTGAATTATGGGGGGCTGGCGGGGAGCTGTTTTTT. Translating it yields CASSELWGAGGELFF. Full variable domain (missing parts from reference TRBV25-1 and TRBJ2-2): EADIYQTPRYLVIGTGKKITLECSQTMGHDKMYWYQQDPGMELHLIHYSYGVNSTEKGDLSSESTVSRIRTEHFPLTLESARPSHTSQYLCASSELWGAGGELFFGEGSRLTVL.

This rearrangement joins TRBV18 to TRBJ2-5; D possibly corresponds to TRBD2 (5 bases). Germline V gene data show CDR1 as KGHSH and CDR2 as LQKENI. Trimming stripped 5 bases from V and 4 bases from J, with 8 bases between. The CDR3 consists of 12 residues. The CDR3 DNA reads TGTGCCAGCTCATTTGAGGGAGAGACCCAGTACTTC. Translating it yields CASSFEGETQYF.

The J gene is TRBJ2-2, the V gene TRBV12-5; D perhaps matches TRBD1 (7 bases). This CDR3 has 17 amino acids. The V end was cut by 1 base, the J end by 6 bases, with 18 bases between. CDR1 LGHNT and CDR2 FRNRAP come from the germline V gene. Here the CDR3 DNA reads TGTGCTAGTGGTTTGGAGACAGGGAGGATTCACGCCGGGGAGCTGTTTTTT. It codes for CASGLETGRIHAGELFF.

The chain recombines TRBV28 with TRBJ2-7; D perhaps matches TRBD2 (5 bases). This CDR3 has 15 amino acids. Trimming left V 5 bases short and J 2 bases short, with 16 bases between. CDR1 is MDHEN, CDR2 SYDVKM, per germline. CDR3 sequence reads: CASSPPRALAYEQYF. In DNA form, the CDR3 reads TGTGCCAGCAGTCCCCCGAGGGCCTTGGCCTACGAGCAGTACTTC.

V gene TRBV5-5 combines with J gene TRBJ1-5; D may be TRBD1 (6 bases). The V gene's germline CDR1 is SGHKS and CDR2 YYEKEE (reference sequence). This CDR3 comprises 13 residues. V gave up 1 base and J gave up 6 bases, with 8 bases separating them. DNA for the CDR3: TGTGCCAGCAGCTTGATAGGGGGTCAGCCCCAGCATTTT. Residues: CASSLIGGQPQHF.

The chain recombines TRBV7-3 with TRBJ2-7, with 7 nucleotides matching TRBD2. The CDR3 runs 16 residues. The J segment lost 4 bases and the V segment lost 4 bases, leaving 13 bases of the junction unmatched. Germline CDR1 reads SGHTA; CDR2 reads FQGTGA. CDR3 amino acids: CASSSSVGGSSYEQYF. The CDR3, as DNA: TGTGCCAGCAGCTCCTCAGTGGGAGGGAGTAGTTACGAGCAGTACTTC.

V usage is TRBV28 and J usage is TRBJ2-1; possible D gene TRBD1, 6 bases. Trimming left V 4 bases short and J 4 bases short, with 8 bases between. The length of the CDR3 is 13 residues. Germline assignment: CDR1 MDHEN and CDR2 SYDVKM. The CDR3 coding sequence is TGTGCCAGCAGTTCAGACAGGTACAATGAGCAGTTCTTC. As protein: CASSSDRYNEQFF. The full variable domain, rest sourced from reference TRBV28 and TRBJ2-1, is DVKVTQSSRYLVKRTGEKVFLECVQDMDHENMFWYRQDPGLGLRLIYFSYDVKMKEKGDIPEGYSVSREKKERFSLILESASTNQTSMYLCASSSDRYNEQFFGPGTRLTVL.

The genes are TRBV11-2 and TRBJ2-1; D may correspond to TRBD1 or TRBD2 (5 bases each). V was shortened by 7 bases and J by 8 bases, with 18 bases between the two germline ends. This CDR3 has 14 residues. Germline V lookup: CDR1 SGHAT, CDR2 FQNNGV. The CDR3 DNA is TGTGCCAGCACACTAGGGACCGTCTTGGATGAGCAGTTCTTC. It specifies CASTLGTVLDEQFF.

As to this clone: An end of the junction differs from the germline gene, which may be a read error. This chain links TRBV29-1 with TRBJ2-6, with no clear D. CDR1 is SQVTM and CDR2 is ANQGSEA in the germline V gene. The CDR3 sequence is 16 residues long. The CDR3 region has the DNA TGCAGCGTAGAAGGTCGATCTCCCTCTGGGGCCAACGTCCTGACTTTC. The encoded protein is CSVEGRSPSGANVLTF. The variable domain in full, with the rest retrieved from reference TRBV29-1 and TRBJ2-6, is SAVISQKPSRDICQRGTSLTIQCQVDSQVTMMFWYRQQPGQSLTLIATANQGSEATYESGFVIDKFPISRPNLTFSTLTVSNMSPEDSSIYLCSVEGRSPSGANVLTFGAGSRLTVL.